The sequence of this T cell receptor beta chain was determined in a study of blood T cell repertoires in COVID-19. Overall study: The analysed material was cDNA or gDNA that came from T cells, B-cell-depleted T cells, or PBMCs.

The assay was immunoSEQ multiplex PCR, and TCRdb's table has in-frame clones only and misses some. The sample contains some 360,000 clones, 85% to 90% of which appear only once. Germline V gives CDR1 LGHDT, CDR2 YNNKEL (reference sequence). This CDR3 region has 15 residues. V was clipped by 1 base and J by 3 bases, with 13 bases between them. Those who participated ranged in age from roughly 18 to 100 years and resided in 20 to 25 US areas. Participants' own reports of clinical history determined their cohort assignment. The sequenced sample consisted of PBMCs or T cells enriched from blood (not recorded which). The TCR sequence derives from a woman in her 30s who had been exposed to COVID-19. The J gene is TRBJ2-7, the V gene TRBV3-1 (or the pseudogene TRBV3-2), with D perhaps matching TRBD2 (6 bases). CDR3 DNA: TGTGCCAGCAGCCAAGGGGCCGGGAGTCGCTACGAGCAGTACTTC. Amino acids: CASSQGAGSRYEQYF.